This T cell receptor (beta chain) was documented in a study of memory B cells and T cells in multiple sclerosis. As regards this clone: Antigen: not known.

TCRdb's copy holds only in-frame clones and misses some; the assay was immunoSEQ multiplex PCR. The sample contains around 30,000 clones, 86% of which appear only once. Stimulus-free culture yielded autoproliferating CFSE-dim and non-proliferating CFSE-high T cells, each sequenced separately. Replicate wells were pooled after 7 days of stimulus-free culture of some 55 million CFSE-labeled PBMCs. CFSE at roughly 0.45 uM labeled the PBMCs, which were then cultured unstimulated. The V end lost 4 bases, the J end lost 2 bases, and 15 bases lay between the germline ends. The CDR3 has 14 residues. Germline CDR1 reads SQVTM; CDR2 reads ANQGSEA. General study results and limits: Normalization was needed because clone-set size differences affected shared clonotype counts.

The sequence was obtained from a human donor with multiple sclerosis. Sequencing used PBMCs from blood kept in culture. The J gene is TRBJ2-7, the V gene TRBV29-1, with D maybe TRBD1 (6 bases). CDR3 in DNA: TGCAGCGTTGGTCGTACAGGGACCCCCTACGAGCAGTACTTC. The encoded protein is CSVGRTGTPYEQYF.